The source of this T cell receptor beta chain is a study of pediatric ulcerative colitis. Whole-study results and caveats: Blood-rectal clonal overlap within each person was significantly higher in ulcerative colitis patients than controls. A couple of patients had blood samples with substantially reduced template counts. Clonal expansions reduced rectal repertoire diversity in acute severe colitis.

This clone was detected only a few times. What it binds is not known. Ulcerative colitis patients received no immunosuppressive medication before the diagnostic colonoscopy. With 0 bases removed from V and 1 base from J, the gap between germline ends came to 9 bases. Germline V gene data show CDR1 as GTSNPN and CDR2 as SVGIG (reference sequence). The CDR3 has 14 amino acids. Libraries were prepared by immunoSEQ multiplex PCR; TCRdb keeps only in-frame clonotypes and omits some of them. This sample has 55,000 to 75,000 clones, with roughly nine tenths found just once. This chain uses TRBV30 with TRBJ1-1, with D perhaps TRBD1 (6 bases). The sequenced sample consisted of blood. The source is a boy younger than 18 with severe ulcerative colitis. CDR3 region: CAWSVMGQNTEAFF. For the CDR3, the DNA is TGTGCCTGGAGTGTAATGGGACAGAACACTGAAGCTTTCTTT. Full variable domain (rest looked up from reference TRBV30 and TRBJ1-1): SQTIHQWPATLVQPVGSPLSLECTVEGTSNPNLYWYRQAAGRGLQLLFYSVGIGQISSEVPQNLSASRPQDRQFILSSKKLLLSDSGFYLCAWSVMGQNTEAFFGQGTRLTVV.